This T cell receptor beta chain was recorded in a study of blood T cell repertoires in COVID-19. This CDR3 has 13 residues. Germline values: CDR1 SNHLY, CDR2 FYNNEI. J gave up 4 bases and V 7 bases, and 4 bases lay outside the gene matches. Sequenced by immunoSEQ multiplex PCR; TCRdb stores in-frame clones only, minus some. Of roughly 220,000 clones in the sample, almost 90% were seen once. The source of this sequence is a man aged 30-40 years who had been exposed to COVID-19. The rearrangement links TRBV2 to TRBJ1-2; 9 nucleotides agree with TRBD1. The sample consisted of PBMCs or T cells enriched from blood (not recorded which). The CDR3 reads CASKRTGAYGYTF. The CDR3 DNA is TGTGCCAGCAAAAGGACAGGGGCCTATGGCTACACCTTC.